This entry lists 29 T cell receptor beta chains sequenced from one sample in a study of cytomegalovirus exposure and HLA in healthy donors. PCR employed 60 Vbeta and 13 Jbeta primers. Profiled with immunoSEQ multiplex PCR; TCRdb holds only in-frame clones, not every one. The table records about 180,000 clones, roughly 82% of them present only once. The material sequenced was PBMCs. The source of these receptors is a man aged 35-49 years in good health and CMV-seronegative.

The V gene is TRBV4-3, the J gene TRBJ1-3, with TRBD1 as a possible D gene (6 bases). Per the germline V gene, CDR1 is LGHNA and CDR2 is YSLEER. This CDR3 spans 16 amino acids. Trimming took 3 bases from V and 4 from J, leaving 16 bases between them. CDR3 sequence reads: CASSHSPGVSGNTIYF. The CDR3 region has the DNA TGCGCCAGCAGCCACAGTCCAGGGGTTTCGGGAAACACCATATATTTT.

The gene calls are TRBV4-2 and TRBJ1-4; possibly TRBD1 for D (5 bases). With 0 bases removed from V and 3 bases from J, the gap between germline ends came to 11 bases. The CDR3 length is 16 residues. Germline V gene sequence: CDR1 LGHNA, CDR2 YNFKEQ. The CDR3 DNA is TGTGCCAGCAGCCAAGATGACAGCCCAGCTAATGAAAAACTGTTTTTT. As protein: CASSQDDSPANEKLFF.

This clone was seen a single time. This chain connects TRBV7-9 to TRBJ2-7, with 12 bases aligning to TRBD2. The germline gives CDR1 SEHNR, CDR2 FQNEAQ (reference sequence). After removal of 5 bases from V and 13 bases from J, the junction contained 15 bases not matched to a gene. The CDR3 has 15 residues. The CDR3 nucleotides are TGTGCCAGCAGCCTTCTCGGCACTACTAGCGGGGGGCCTTACTTC. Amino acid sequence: CASSLLGTTSGGPYF.

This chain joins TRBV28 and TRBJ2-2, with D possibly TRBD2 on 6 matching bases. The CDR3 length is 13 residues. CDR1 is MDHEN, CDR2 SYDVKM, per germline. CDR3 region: CATRETNTGELFF. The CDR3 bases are TGTGCGACCCGGGAGACCAACACCGGGGAGCTGTTTTTT.

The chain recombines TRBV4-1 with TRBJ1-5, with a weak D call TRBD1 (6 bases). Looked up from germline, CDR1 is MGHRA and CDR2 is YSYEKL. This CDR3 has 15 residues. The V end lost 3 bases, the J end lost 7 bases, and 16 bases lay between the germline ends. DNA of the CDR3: TGCGCCAGCAGCCACCTAGGGGGGGCGGGGCAGCCCCAGCATTTT. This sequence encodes CASSHLGGAGQPQHF.

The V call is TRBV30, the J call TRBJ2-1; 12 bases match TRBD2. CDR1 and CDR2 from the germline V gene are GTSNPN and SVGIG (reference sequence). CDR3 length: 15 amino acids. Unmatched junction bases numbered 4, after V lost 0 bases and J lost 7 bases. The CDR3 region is CAWSVLAGGPNEQFF. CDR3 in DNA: TGTGCCTGGAGTGTCCTAGCGGGAGGGCCAAATGAGCAGTTCTTC.

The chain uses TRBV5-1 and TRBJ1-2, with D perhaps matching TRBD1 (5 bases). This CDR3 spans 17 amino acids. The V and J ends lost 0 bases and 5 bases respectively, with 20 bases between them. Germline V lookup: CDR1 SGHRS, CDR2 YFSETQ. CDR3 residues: CASSLGPRRQTKYGYTF. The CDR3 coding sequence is TGCGCCAGCAGCTTGGGCCCACGGAGACAGACAAAGTATGGCTACACCTTC.

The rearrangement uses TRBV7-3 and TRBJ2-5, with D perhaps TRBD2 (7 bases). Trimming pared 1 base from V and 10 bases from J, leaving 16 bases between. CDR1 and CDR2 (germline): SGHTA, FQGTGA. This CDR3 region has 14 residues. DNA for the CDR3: TGTGCCAGCAGCTTAATATTAGGGGGGAGGGTCCAGTACTTC. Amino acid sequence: CASSLILGGRVQYF. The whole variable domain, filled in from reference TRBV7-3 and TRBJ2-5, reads GAGVSQTPSNKVTEKGKYVELRCDPISGHTALYWYRQSLGQGPEFLIYFQGTGAADDSGLPNDRFFAVRPEGSVSTLKIQRTERGDSAVYLCASSLILGGRVQYFGPGTRLLVL.

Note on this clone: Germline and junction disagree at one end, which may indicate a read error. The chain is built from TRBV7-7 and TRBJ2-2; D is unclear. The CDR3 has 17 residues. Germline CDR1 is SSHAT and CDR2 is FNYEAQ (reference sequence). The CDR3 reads CASSLNLDRTATGELFF. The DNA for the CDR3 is TGTGCTAGCAGCTTAAATTTAGATCGTACAGCCACCGGGGAGCTGTTTTTT.

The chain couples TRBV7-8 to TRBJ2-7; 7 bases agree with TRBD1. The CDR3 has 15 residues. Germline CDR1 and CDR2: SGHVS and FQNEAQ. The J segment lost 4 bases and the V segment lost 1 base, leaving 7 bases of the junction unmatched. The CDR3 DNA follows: TGTGCCAGCAGCTTAGAACGAGGGGGCCTTTACGAGCAGTACTTC. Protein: CASSLERGGLYEQYF.

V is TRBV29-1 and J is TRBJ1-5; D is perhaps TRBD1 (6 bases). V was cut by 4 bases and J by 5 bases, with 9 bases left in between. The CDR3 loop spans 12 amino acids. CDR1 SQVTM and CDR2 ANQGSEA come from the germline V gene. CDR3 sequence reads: CSVGAGDQPQHF. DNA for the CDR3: TGCAGCGTTGGGGCAGGGGATCAGCCCCAGCATTTT.

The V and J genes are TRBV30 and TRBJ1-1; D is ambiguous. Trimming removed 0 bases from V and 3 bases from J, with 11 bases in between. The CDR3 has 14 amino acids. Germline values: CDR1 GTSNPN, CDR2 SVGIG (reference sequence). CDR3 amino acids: CAWSVLIRDTEAFF. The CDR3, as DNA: TGTGCCTGGAGTGTACTCATTCGGGACACTGAAGCTTTCTTT. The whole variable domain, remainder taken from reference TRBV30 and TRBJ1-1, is SQTIHQWPATLVQPVGSPLSLECTVEGTSNPNLYWYRQAAGRGLQLLFYSVGIGQISSEVPQNLSASRPQDRQFILSSKKLLLSDSGFYLCAWSVLIRDTEAFFGQGTRLTVV.

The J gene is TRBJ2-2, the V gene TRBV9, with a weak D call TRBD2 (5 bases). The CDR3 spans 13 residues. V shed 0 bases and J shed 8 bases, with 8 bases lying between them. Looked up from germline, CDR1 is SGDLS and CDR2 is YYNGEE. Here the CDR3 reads CASSVAGMGELFF. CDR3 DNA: TGTGCCAGCAGCGTAGCCGGGATGGGGGAGCTGTTTTTT.

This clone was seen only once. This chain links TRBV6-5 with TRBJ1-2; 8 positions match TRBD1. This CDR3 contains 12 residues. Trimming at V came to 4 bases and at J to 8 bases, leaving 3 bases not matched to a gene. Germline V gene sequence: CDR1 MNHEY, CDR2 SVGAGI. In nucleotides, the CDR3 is TGTGCCAGCAGTTTGGACAGGGTCGGCTACACCTTC. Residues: CASSLDRVGYTF.

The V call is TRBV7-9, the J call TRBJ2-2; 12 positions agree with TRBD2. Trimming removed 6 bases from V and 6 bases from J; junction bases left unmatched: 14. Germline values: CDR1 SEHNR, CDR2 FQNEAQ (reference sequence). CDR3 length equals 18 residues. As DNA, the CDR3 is TGTGCCAGCAGAACTAATACCTGGCGACTAGCGGGGGCCGGGGAGCTGTTTTTT. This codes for CASRTNTWRLAGAGELFF.

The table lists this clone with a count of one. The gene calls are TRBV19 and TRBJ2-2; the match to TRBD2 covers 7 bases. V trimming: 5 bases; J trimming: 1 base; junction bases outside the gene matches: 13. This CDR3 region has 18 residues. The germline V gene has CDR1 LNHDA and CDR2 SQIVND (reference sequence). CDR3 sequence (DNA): TGTGCCAGTAGTCGATTGGGGGGGGACCAGCAGAACACCGGGGAGCTGTTTTTT. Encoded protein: CASSRLGGDQQNTGELFF.

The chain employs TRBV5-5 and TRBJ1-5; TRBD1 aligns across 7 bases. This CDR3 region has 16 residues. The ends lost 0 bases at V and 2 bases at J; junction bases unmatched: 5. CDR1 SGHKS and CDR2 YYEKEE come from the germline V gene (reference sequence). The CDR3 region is CASSLAQGKGNQPQHF. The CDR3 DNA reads TGTGCCAGCAGCTTGGCACAGGGGAAGGGCAATCAGCCCCAGCATTTT.

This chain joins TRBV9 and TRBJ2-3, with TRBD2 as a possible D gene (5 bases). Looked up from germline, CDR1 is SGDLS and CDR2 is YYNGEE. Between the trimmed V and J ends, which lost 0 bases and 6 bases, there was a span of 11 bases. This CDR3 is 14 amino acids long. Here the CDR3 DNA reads TGTGCCAGCAGCGTAGACCTAGCCTTGGATACGCAGTATTTT. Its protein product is CASSVDLALDTQYF.

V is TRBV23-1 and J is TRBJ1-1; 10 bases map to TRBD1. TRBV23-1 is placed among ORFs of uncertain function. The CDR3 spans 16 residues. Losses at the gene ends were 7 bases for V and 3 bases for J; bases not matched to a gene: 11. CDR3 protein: CASIRQGAPKDTEAFF. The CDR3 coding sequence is TGCGCCAGCATTCGACAGGGGGCACCGAAGGACACTGAAGCTTTCTTT.

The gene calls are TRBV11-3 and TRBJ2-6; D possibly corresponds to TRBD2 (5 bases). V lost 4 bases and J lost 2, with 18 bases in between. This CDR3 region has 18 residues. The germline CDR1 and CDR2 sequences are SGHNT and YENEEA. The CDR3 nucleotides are TGTGCCAGCAGCTCGTTCGGGAAAGGTGGGGCTGGGGCCAACGTCCTGACTTTC. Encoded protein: CASSSFGKGGAGANVLTF.

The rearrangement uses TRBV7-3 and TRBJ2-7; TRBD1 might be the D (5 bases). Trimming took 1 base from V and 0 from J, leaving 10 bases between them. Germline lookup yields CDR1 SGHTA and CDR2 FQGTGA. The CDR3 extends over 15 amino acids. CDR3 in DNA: TGTGCCAGCAGCTTAATGGCAGGGCACTCCTACGAGCAGTACTTC. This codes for CASSLMAGHSYEQYF. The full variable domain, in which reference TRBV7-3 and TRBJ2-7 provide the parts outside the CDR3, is GAGVSQTPSNKVTEKGKYVELRCDPISGHTALYWYRQSLGQGPEFLIYFQGTGAADDSGLPNDRFFAVRPEGSVSTLKIQRTERGDSAVYLCASSLMAGHSYEQYFGPGTRLTVT.

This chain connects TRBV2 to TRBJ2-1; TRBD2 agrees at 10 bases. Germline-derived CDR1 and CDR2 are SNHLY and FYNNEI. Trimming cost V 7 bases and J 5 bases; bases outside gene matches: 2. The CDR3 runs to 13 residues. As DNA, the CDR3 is TGTGCCAGCAATCTAGCGGGAGACAATGAGCAGTTCTTC. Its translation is CASNLAGDNEQFF.

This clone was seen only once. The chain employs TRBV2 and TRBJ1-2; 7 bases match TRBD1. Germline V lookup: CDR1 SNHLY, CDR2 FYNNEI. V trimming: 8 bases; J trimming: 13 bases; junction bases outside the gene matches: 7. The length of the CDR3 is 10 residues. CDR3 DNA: TGTGCCAGCTCTAAGGGGGCGCCCACCTTC. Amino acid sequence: CASSKGAPTF.

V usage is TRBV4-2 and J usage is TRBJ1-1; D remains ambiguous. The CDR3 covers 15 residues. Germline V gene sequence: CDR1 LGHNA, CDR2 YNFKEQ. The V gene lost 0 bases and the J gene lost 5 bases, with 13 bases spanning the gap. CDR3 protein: CASSQEPGSITEAFF. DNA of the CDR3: TGTGCCAGCAGCCAAGAGCCAGGCAGTATAACTGAAGCTTTCTTT.

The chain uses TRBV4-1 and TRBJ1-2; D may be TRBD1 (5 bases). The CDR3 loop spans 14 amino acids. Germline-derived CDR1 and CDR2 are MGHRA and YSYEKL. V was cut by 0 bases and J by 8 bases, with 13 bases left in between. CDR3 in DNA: TGCGCCAGCAGCCAAGATTTCGGGGGATTGGGCTACACCTTC. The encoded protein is CASSQDFGGLGYTF.

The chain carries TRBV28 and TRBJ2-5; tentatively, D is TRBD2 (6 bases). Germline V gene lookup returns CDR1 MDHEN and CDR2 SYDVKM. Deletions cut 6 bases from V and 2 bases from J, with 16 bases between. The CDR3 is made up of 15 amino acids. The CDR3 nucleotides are TGTGCCAGCAGCCCCCCCACTAGCCCTCAAGAGACCCAGTACTTC. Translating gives CASSPPTSPQETQYF.

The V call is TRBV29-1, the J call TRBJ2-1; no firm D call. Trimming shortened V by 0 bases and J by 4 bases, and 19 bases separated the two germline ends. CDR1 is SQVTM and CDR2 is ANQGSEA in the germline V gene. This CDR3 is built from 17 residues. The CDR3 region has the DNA TGCAGCGTTGAAGATTATTATACGCGTTACCCTTACAATGAGCAGTTCTTC. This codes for CSVEDYYTRYPYNEQFF.

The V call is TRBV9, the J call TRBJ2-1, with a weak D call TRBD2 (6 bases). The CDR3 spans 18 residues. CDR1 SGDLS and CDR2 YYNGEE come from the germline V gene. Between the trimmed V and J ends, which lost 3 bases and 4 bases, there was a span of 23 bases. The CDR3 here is CASSAAIPGTYGYNEQFF. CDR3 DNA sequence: TGTGCCAGCAGCGCAGCAATCCCCGGGACTTACGGTTACAATGAGCAGTTCTTC.

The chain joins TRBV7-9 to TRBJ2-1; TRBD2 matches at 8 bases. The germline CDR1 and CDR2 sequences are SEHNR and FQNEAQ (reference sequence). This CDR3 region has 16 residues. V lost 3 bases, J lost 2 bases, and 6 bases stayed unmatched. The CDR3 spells CASSFVAGSPYNEQFF. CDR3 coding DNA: TGTGCCAGCAGCTTCGTAGCGGGAAGCCCCTACAATGAGCAGTTCTTC.